This T cell receptor (beta chain) was identified in a study of blood T cell repertoires in COVID-19 (TCRdb year 2020). A note on the overall study: The collaborator samples originated in the United States, Italy and Spain and spanned the acute and convalescent phases of COVID-19. Subjects who had been exposed to COVID-19, were actively infected with it, or had recovered from it provided the deeply sampled blood TCRbeta repertoires that made up the dataset. Nearly every sample came with metadata listing a de-identified subject ID, COVID-19 status, age in years and sex. The repertoires were made available in a free public database intended to serve as a resource for research on the immune response to SARS-CoV-2. Samples were obtained from the ongoing ImmuneRACE study (first 160 participants) and from 1,000 to 1,500 subjects provided by 6 global collaborators. Where available, HLA class I and class II types were obtained from metadata supplied by the sample provider rather than from assay-based typing. The material from the prospective study consisted of cDNA or gDNA derived from T cells, B-cell-depleted T cells, or PBMCs. General findings and caveats noted by the study authors: The amount of clinical and demographic metadata varied by source and participant and was provided uncurated.

The collaborating institutions used their own protocols to collect whole blood in K2EDTA tubes. Collaborator samples were shipped for TCRbeta analysis as frozen whole blood, isolated PBMCs, or DNA extracted from either sample type. Remarks on this clone: Its antigen specificity is not known. The sample holds no much larger clone one base away, and base qualities are not on file.

TCRbeta CDR3 regions were amplified from genomic DNA using the immunoSEQ Assay, a bias-controlled multiplex PCR. As for the authors' bioinformatics: Nucleated cell counts per sample were estimated from amplification of reference gene primers within the assay. To quantify the absolute abundance of each unique TCRbeta CDR3 rearrangement, sequence reads were collapsed and filtered. For each sample, productive Simpson clonality was calculated as the square root of Simpson's diversity index over productive rearrangements. TCRdb took over this immuneACCESS table, retaining in-frame rearrangements with V and J assigned. Such tables are incomplete; in checked studies, under half of the missing clones stem from an unresolved V gene, and the remainder is unexplained. V and J calls and clone size are given by that table; D and trimming were obtained from the DNA. The sample table holds about 77,000 clones, of which roughly nine tenths were seen once. Of the sample, about 16% is held by the ten largest clones.

The CDR1 and CDR2 encoded by the germline V gene (reference sequence) are MNHNY and SVGAGI. The CDR3 starts with the cysteine, ends with the phenylalanine, and has 14 residues. Here the CDR3 DNA is all that survives: 42 bases in frame from base 1. From V the trimming removes 4 bases and from J it removes 14 bases, while the gene matches leave 13 bases of the junction unaccounted for. The clonotype comes from a woman of 80 years or more with active or convalescent COVID-19. Recombination connected TRBV6-6 to TRBJ2-1; 8 bases in the junction line up with TRBD2. Input material: peripheral blood. The base sequence is TGTGCCAGCAGTTTCGGCCTAGCGGGCCGGTGGGAGTTCTTC. Translated, this is CASSFGLAGRWEFF.